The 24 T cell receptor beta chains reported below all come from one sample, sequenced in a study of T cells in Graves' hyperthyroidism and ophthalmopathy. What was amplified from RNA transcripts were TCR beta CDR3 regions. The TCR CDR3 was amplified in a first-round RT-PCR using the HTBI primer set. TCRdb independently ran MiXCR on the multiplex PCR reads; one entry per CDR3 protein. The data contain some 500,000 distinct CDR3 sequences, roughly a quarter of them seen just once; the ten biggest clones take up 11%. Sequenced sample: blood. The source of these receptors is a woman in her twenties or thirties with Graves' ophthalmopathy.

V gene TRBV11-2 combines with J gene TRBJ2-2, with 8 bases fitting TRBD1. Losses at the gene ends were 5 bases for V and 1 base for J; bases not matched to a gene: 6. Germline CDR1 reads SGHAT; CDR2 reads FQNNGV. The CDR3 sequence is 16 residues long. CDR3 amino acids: CASSRTGSGNTGELFF. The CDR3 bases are TGTGCCAGCAGCCGGACAGGGTCGGGGAACACCGGGGAGCTGTTTTTT.

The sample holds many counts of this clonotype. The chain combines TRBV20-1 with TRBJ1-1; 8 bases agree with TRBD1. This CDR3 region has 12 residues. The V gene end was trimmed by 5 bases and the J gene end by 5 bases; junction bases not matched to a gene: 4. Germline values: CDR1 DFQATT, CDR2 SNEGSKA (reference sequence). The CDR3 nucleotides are TGCAGTGCTTCACAGGGGGTTACTGAAGCTTTCTTT. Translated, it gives CSASQGVTEAFF.

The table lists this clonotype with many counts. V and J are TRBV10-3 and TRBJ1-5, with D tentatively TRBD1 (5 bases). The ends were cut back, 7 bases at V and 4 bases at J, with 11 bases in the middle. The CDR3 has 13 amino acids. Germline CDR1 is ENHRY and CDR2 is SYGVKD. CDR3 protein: CAITRDENQPQHF. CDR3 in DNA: TGTGCCATCACACGGGACGAAAATCAGCCCCAGCATTTT.

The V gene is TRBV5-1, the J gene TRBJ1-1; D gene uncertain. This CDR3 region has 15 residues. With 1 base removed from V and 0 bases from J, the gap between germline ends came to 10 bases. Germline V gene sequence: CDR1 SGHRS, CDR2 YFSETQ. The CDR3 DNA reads TGCGCCAGCAGCTTGAAGTGGCAGGTGAACACTGAAGCTTTCTTT. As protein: CASSLKWQVNTEAFF.

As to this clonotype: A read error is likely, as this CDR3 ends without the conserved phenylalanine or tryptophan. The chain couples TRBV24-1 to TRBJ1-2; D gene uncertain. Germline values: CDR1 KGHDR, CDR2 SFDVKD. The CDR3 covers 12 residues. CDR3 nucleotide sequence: TGTGCCACTAGTGAGCGTGGTTTTGGCTACACCTAC. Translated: CATSERGFGYTY.

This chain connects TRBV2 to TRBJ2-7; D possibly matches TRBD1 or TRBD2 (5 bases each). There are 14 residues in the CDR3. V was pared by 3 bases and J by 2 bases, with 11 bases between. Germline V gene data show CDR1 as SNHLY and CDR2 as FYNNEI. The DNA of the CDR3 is TGTGCCAGCAGTGAGGGACGGCCTACCTACGAGCAGTACTTC. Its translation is CASSEGRPTYEQYF. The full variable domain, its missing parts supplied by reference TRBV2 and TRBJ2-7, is EPEVTQTPSHQVTQMGQEVILRCVPISNHLYFYWYRQILGQKVEFLVSFYNNEISEKSEIFDDQFSVERPDGSNFTLKIRSTKLEDSAMYFCASSEGRPTYEQYFGPGTRLTVT.

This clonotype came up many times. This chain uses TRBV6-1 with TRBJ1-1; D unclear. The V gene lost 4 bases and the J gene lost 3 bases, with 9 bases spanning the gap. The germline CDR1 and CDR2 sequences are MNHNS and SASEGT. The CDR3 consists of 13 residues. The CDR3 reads CASSVRLDTEAFF. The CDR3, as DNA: TGTGCCAGCAGTGTCAGACTGGACACTGAAGCTTTCTTT.

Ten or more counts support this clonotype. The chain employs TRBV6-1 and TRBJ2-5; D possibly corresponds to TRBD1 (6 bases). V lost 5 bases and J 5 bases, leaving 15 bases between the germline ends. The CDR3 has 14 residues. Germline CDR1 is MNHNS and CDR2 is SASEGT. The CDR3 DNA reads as TGTGCCAGCAGTACACACAGGGTGCGGGAGACCCAGTACTTC. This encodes CASSTHRVRETQYF.

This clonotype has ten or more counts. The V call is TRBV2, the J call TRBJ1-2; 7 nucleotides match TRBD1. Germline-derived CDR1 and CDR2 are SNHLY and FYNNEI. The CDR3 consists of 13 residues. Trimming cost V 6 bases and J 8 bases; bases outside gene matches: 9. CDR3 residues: CASSRTGVEGYTF. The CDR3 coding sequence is TGTGCCAGCAGCCGTACAGGGGTCGAAGGCTACACCTTC.

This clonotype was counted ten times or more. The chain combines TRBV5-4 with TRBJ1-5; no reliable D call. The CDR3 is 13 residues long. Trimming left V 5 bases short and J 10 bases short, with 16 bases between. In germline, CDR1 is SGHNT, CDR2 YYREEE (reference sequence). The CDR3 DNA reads TGTGCCAGCAGAGCCTATGTCGGGGATCCCCAGCATTTT. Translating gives CASRAYVGDPQHF.

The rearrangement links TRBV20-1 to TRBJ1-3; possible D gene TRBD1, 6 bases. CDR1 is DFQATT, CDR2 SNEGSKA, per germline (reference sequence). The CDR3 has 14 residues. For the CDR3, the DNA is TGCAGCGCGCCCCCCCCAGGGGTCGGAAACACCATATATTTT. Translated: CSAPPPGVGNTIYF.

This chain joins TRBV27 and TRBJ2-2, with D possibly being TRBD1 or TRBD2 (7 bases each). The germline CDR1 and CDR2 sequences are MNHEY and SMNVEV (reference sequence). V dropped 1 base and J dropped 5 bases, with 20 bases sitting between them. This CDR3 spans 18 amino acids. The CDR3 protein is CASSLFAPGRGRTGELFF. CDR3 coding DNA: TGTGCCAGCAGTTTATTCGCCCCGGGGAGGGGGCGGACCGGGGAGCTGTTTTTT.

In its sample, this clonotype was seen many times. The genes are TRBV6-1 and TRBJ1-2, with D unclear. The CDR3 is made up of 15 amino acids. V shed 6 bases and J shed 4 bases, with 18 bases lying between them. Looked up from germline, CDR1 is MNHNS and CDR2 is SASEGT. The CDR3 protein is CASRAGSLVVYGYTF. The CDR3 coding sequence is TGTGCCAGCAGAGCCGGGAGTTTGGTGGTCTATGGCTACACCTTC.

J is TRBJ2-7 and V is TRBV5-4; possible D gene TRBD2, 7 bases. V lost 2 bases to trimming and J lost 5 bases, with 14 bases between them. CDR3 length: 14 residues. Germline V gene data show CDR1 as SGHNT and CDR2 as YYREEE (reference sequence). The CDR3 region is CASSLRGGLDEQYF. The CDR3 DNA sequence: TGTGCCAGCAGCTTAAGGGGGGGCTTGGACGAGCAGTACTTC.

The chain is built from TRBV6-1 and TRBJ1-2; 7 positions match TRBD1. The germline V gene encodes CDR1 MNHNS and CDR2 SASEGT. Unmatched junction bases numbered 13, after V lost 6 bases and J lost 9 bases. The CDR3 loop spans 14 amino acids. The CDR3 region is CASRLYSDRVRYTF. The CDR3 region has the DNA TGTGCCAGCAGGCTTTACTCCGACAGGGTTCGCTACACCTTC.

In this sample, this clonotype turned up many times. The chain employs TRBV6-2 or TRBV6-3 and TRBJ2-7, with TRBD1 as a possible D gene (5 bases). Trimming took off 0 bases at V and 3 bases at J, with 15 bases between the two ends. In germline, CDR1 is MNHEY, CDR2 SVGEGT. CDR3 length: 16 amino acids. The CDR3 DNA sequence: TGTGCCAGCAGTTACTCGATAGCAACAGGACACTACGAGCAGTACTTC. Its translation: CASSYSIATGHYEQYF.

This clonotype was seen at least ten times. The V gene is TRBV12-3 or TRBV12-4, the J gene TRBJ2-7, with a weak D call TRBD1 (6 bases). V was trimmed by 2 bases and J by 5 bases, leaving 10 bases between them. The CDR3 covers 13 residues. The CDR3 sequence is CASSLSRDNEQYF. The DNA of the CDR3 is TGTGCCAGCAGTTTAAGCAGGGACAACGAGCAGTACTTC.

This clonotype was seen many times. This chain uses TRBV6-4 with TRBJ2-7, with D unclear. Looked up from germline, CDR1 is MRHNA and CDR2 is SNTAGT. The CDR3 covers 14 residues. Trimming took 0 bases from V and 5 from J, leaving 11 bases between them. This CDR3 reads CASSDSIERHEQYF. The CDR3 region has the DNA TGTGCCAGCAGTGACTCGATTGAGCGTCACGAGCAGTACTTC.

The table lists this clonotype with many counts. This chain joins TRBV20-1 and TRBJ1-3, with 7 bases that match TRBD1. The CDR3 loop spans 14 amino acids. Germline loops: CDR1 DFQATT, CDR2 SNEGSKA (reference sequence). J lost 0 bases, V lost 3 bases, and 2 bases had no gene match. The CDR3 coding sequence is TGCAGTGCTAGGGGACAGATCTCTGGAAACACCATATATTTT. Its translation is CSARGQISGNTIYF.

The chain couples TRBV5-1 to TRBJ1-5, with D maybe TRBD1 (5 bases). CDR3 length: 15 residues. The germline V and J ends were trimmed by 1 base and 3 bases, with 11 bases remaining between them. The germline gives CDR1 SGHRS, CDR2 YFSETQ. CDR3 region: CASSLQGVANQPQHF. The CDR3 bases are TGCGCCAGCAGCTTGCAAGGGGTAGCCAATCAGCCCCAGCATTTT.

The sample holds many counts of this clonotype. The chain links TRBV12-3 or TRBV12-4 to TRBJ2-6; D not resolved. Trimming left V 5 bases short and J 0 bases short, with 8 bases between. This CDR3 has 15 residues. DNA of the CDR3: TGTGCCAGCAGTCATCGTAGCTCTGGGGCCAACGTCCTGACTTTC. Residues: CASSHRSSGANVLTF.

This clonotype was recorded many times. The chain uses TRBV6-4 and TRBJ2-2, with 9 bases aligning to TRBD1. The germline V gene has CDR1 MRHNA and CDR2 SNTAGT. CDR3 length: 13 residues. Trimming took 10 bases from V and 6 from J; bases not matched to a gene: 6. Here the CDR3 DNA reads TGTGCCACGCGACAGGGGGGAGCCGGGGAGCTGTTTTTT. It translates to CATRQGGAGELFF.

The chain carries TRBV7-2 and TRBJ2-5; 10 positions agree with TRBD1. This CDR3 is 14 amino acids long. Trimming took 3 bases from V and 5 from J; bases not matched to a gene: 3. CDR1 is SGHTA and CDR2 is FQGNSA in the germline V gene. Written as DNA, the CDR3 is TGTGCCAGCAGCTTTGACAGGGGGCGGGAGACCCAGTACTTC. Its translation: CASSFDRGRETQYF.

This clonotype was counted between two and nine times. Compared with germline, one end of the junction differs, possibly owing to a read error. CDR3 loop: CASCVGIGSSYEQYF. As DNA, the CDR3 is TGTGCCAGCTGCGTAGGTATAGGGAGCTCCTACGAGCAGTACTTC. The chain links TRBV9 to TRBJ2-7; possible D gene TRBD2, 5 bases. Germline V gene lookup returns CDR1 SGDLS and CDR2 YYNGEE. The CDR3 has 15 amino acids.